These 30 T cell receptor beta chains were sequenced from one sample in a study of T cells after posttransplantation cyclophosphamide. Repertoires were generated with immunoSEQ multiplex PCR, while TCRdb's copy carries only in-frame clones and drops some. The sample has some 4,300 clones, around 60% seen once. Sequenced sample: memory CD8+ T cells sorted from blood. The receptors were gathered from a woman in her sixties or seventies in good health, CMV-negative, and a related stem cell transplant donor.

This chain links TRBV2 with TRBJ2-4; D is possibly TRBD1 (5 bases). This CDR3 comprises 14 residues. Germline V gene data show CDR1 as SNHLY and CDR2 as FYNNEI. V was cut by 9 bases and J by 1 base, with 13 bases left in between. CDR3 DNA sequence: TGTGCCAGAAGGGGCGCGACGGCCAAAAACATTCAGTACTTC. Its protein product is CARRGATAKNIQYF.

The DNA of the CDR3 is TGTGCCAGTAGTGTCGTAGCGGGGTGGCAGTTCTTC. Translation: CASSVVAGWQFF. The V gene is TRBV19, the J gene TRBJ2-1, with TRBD2 matching over 8 bases. In germline, CDR1 is LNHDA, CDR2 SQIVND (reference sequence). V lost 5 bases to trimming and J lost 12 bases; unmatched junction nucleotides: 6. The CDR3 is 12 residues long.

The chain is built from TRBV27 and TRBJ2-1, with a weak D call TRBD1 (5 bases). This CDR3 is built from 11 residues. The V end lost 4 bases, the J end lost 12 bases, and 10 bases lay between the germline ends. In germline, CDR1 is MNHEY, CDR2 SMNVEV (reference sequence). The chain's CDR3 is CASSSGALQFF. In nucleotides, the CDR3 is TGTGCCAGCAGTTCTGGGGCCCTGCAGTTCTTC.

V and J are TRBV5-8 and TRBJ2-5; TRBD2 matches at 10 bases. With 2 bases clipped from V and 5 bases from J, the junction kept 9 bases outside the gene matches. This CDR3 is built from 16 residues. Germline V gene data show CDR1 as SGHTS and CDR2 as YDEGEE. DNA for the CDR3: TGTGCCAGCAGCTTCGGACTAGCGGTCCCCATGGAGACCCAGTACTTC. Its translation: CASSFGLAVPMETQYF.

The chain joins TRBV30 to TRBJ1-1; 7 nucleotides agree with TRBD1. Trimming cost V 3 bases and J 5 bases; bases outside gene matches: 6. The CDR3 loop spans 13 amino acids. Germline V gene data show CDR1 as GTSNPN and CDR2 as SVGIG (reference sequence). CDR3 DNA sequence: TGTGCCTGGAGGGAGACAGGGAAGACTGAAGCTTTCTTT. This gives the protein CAWRETGKTEAFF.

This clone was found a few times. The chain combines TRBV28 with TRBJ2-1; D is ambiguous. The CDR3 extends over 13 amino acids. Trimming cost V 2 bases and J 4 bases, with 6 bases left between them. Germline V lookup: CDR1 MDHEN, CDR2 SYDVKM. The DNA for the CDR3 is TGTGCCAGCAGTTTAATATCTTACAATGAGCAGTTCTTC. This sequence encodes CASSLISYNEQFF.

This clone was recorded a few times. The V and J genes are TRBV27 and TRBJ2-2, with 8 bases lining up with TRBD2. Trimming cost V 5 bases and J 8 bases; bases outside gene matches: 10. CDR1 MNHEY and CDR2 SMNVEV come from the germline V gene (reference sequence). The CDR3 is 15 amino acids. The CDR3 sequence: CASSLGGTRSGELFF. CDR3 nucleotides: TGTGCCAGCAGTCTCGGCGGGACTAGATCTGGGGAGCTGTTTTTT.

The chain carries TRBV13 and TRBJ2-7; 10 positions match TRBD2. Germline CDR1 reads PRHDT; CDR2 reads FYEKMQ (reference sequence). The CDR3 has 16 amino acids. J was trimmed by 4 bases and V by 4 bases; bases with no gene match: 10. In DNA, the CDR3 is TGTGCCAGCAGCTACGGGTCAGCGGGGGGGCAGTACGAGCAGTACTTC. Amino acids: CASSYGSAGGQYEQYF.

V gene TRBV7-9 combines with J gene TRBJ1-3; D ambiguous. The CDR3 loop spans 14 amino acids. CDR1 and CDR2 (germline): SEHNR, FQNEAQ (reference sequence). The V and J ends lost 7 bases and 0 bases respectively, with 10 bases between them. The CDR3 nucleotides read TGTGCCAGCAACCCCCGAGGCTCTGGAAACACCATATATTTT. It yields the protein CASNPRGSGNTIYF. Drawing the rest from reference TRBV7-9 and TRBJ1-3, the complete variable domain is DTGVSQNPRHKITKRGQNVTFRCDPISEHNRLYWYRQTLGQGPEFLTYFQNEAQLEKSRLLSDRFSAERPKGSFSTLEIQRTEQGDSAMYLCASNPRGSGNTIYFGEGSWLTVV.

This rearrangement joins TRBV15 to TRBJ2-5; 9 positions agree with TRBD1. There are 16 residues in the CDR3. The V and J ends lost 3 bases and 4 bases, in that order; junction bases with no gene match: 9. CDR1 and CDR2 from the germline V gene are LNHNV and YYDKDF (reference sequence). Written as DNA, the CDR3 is TGTGCCACCAGCAGGCCAGGACAGGGGATTCTAGAGACCCAGTACTTC. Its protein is CATSRPGQGILETQYF.

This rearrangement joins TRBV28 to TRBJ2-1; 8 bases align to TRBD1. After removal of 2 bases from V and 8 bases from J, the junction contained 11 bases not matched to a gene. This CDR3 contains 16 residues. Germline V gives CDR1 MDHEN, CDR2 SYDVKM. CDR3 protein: CASSLVLGRGRDEQFF. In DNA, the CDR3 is TGTGCCAGCAGTTTAGTTCTGGGCAGGGGGCGGGATGAGCAGTTCTTC.

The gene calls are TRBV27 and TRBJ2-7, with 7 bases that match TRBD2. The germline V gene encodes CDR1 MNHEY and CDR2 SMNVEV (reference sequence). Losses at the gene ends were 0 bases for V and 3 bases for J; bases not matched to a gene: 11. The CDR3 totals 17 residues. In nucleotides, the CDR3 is TGTGCCAGCAGTTTATCTGGTGCCGGGGGGATCTTCTACGAGCAGTACTTC. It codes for CASSLSGAGGIFYEQYF.

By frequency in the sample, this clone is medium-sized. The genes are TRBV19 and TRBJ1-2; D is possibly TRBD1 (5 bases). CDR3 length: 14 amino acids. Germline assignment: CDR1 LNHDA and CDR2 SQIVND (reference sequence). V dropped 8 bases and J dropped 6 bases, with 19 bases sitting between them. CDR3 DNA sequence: TGTGCCAGTGGGGGGTGGTACAGCGGGGATGGCTACACCTTC. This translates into CASGGWYSGDGYTF.

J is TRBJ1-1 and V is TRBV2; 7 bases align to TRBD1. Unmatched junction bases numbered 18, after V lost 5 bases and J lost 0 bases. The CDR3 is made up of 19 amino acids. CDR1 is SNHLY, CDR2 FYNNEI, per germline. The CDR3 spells CASSSRGLSPEFLNTEAFF. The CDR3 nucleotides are TGTGCCAGCAGTTCTAGGGGGCTTAGTCCAGAGTTCTTGAACACTGAAGCTTTCTTT.

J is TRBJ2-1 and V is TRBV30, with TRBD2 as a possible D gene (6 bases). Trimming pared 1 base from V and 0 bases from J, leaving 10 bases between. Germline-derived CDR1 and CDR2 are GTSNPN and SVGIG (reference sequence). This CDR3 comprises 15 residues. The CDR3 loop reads CAWSGSGSSYNEQFF. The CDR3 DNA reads TGTGCCTGGAGTGGGTCCGGGAGCTCCTACAATGAGCAGTTCTTC.

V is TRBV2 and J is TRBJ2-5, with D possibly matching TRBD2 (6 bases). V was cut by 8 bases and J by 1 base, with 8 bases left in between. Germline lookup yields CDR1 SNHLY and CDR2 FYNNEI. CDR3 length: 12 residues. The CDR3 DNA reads TGTGCCAGCCGGGAGACCCAAGAGACCCAGTACTTC. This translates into CASRETQETQYF. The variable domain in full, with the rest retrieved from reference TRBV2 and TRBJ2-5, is EPEVTQTPSHQVTQMGQEVILRCVPISNHLYFYWYRQILGQKVEFLVSFYNNEISEKSEIFDDQFSVERPDGSNFTLKIRSTKLEDSAMYFCASRETQETQYFGPGTRLLVL.

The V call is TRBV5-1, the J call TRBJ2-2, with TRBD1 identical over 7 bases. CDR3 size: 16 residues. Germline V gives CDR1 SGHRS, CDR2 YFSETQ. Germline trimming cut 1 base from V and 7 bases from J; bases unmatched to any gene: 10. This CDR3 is CASSLRGLFSNGELFF. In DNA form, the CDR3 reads TGCGCCAGCAGCTTGAGGGGGCTTTTTAGTAACGGGGAGCTGTTTTTT.

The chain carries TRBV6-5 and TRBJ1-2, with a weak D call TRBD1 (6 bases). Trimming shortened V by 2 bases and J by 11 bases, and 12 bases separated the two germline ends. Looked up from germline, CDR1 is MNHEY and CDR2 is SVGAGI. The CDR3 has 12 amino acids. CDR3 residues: CASSYPGQPYTF. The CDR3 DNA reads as TGTGCCAGCAGTTACCCCGGACAGCCGTACACCTTC.

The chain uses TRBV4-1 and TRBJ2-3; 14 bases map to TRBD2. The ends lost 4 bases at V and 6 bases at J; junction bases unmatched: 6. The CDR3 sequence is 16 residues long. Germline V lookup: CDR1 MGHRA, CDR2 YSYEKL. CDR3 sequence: CASSPLGLAGGDTQYF. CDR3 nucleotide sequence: TGCGCCAGCAGCCCCCTTGGACTAGCGGGGGGCGATACGCAGTATTTT.

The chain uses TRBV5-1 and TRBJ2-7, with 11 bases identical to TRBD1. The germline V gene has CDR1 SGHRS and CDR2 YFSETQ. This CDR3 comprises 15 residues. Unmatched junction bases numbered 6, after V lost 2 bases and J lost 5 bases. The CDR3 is CASSFFGQGADEQYF. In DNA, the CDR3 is TGCGCCAGCAGCTTTTTCGGACAGGGGGCCGACGAGCAGTACTTC.

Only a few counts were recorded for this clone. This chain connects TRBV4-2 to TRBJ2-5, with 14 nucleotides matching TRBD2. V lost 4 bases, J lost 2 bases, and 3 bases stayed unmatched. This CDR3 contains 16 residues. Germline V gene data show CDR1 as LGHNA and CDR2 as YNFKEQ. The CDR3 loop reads CASSLRLAGGQETQYF. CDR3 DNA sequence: TGTGCCAGCAGCCTCCGACTAGCGGGAGGGCAAGAGACCCAGTACTTC.

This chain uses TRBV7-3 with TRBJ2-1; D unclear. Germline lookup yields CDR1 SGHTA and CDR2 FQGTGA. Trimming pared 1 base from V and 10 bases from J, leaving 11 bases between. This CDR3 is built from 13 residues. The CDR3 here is CASSLMAVREQFF. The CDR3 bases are TGTGCCAGCAGCTTAATGGCGGTACGGGAGCAGTTCTTC. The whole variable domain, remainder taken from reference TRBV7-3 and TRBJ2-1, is GAGVSQTPSNKVTEKGKYVELRCDPISGHTALYWYRQSLGQGPEFLIYFQGTGAADDSGLPNDRFFAVRPEGSVSTLKIQRTERGDSAVYLCASSLMAVREQFFGPGTRLTVL.

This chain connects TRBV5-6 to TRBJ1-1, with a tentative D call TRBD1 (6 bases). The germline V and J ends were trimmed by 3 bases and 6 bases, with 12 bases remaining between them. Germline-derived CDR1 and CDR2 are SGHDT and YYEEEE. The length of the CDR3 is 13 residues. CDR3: CASSSQGWSEAFF. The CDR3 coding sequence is TGTGCCAGCAGCTCACAGGGATGGTCTGAAGCTTTCTTT.

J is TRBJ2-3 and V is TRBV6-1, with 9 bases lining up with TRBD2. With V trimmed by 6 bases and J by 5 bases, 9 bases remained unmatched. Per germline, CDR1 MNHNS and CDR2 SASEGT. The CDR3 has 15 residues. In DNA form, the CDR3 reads TGTGCCAGCAGCGCTTGGCGGGGGGGCCGAGATACGCAGTATTTT. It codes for CASSAWRGGRDTQYF.

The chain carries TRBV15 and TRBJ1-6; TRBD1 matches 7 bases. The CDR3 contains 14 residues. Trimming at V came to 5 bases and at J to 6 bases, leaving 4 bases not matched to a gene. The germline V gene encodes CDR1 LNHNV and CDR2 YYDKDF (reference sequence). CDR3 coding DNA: TGTGCCACCAGCGGGGGACAGCTTAATTCACCCCTCCACTTT. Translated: CATSGGQLNSPLHF. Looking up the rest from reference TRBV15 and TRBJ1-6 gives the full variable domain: DAMVIQNPRYQVTQFGKPVTLSCSQTLNHNVMYWYQQKSSQAPKLLFHYYDKDFNNEADTPDNFQSRRPNTSFCFLDIRSPGLGDTAMYLCATSGGQLNSPLHFGNGTRLTVT.

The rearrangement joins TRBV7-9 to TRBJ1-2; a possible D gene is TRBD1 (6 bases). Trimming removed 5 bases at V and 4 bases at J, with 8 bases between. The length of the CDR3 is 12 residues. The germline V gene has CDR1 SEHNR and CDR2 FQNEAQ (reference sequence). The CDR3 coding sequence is TGTGCCAGCAGCCTGGACAGCTATGGCTACACCTTC. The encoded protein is CASSLDSYGYTF.

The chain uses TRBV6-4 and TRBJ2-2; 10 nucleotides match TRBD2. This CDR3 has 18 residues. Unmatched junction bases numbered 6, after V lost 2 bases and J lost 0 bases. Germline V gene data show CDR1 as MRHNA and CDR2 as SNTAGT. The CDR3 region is CASSDIDGLAANTGELFF. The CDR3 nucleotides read TGTGCCAGCAGTGACATAGACGGACTAGCGGCGAACACCGGGGAGCTGTTTTTT.

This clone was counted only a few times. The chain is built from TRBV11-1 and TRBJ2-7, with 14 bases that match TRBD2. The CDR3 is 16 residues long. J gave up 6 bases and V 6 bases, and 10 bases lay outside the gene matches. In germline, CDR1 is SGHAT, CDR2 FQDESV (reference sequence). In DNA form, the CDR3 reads TGTGCCAGCAGTCAAGCAATGGGACTAGCGGGAGTCGAGCAGTACTTC. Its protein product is CASSQAMGLAGVEQYF.

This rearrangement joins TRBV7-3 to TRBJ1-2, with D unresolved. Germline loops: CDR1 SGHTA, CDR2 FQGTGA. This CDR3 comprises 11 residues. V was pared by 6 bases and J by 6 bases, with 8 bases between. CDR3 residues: CASSGGNGYTF. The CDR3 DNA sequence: TGTGCCAGCAGTGGAGGGAATGGCTACACCTTC. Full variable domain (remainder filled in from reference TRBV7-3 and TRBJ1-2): GAGVSQTPSNKVTEKGKYVELRCDPISGHTALYWYRQSLGQGPEFLIYFQGTGAADDSGLPNDRFFAVRPEGSVSTLKIQRTERGDSAVYLCASSGGNGYTFGSGTRLTVV.

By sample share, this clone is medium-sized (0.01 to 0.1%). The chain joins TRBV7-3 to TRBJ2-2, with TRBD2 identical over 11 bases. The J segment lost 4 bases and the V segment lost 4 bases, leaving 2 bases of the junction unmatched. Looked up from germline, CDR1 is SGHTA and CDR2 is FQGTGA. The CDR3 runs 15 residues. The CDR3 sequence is CASSSLAGATGELFF. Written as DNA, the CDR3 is TGTGCCAGCAGCTCACTAGCGGGAGCCACCGGGGAGCTGTTTTTT.